This T cell receptor (beta chain) stems from a study of cytomegalovirus exposure and HLA in healthy donors. The wider study: In a later analysis, it was reported that the approximately 110 validation repertoires had been produced on the same platform as the 670 or so repertoires belonging to the first cohort.

A word on this clone: Its antigen is not known.

Overall study findings and caveats: The study put 150 or so TCR beta chains on its list as cytomegalovirus-associated. In vitro checks showed that a few CMV-associated chains really do target CMV antigens.

Clones were sequenced by immunoSEQ multiplex PCR, and TCRdb holds only the in-frame ones, with some missing. The data contain some 130,000 clones, 94% of them singletons. The CDR3 is made up of 13 amino acids. Germline V gene sequence: CDR1 SGHAT, CDR2 FQNNGV. Trimming at V came to 5 bases and at J to 4 bases, leaving 3 bases not matched to a gene. The origin of this receptor is a man aged 18-30 years in good health and CMV-seropositive. The chain has TRBV11-2 and TRBJ1-1; TRBD1 agrees at 8 bases. Material for sequencing was PBMCs. The CDR3 sequence: CASSGQGITEAFF. CDR3 coding DNA: TGTGCCAGCAGCGGACAGGGAATCACTGAAGCTTTCTTT.